The 27 T cell receptor beta chains listed next were all sequenced from one sample in a study of molecular identifiers for immune sequencing clone quantification. TCRdb re-called the PCR reads through MiXCR, storing one row per CDR3 protein. The sample has about 500,000 distinct CDR3 sequences; about 25% are singletons. The sample consisted of naive CD8+ T cells from blood, with Jurkat cell RNA spiked in. The sample's subset: FACS-sorted CD8+CD4-CCR7+CD45RA+ naive T cells. Source of these receptors: a human donor in good health. Some libraries in this study had Jurkat cell RNA spiked in.

The gene calls are TRBV6-5 and TRBJ2-7; tentatively, D is TRBD1 or TRBD2 (5 bases each). CDR1 is MNHEY, CDR2 SVGAGI, per germline. The germline V and J ends were trimmed by 2 bases and 4 bases, with 9 bases remaining between them. The CDR3 consists of 13 residues. The CDR3 sequence: CASSYDEGYEQYF. The CDR3 coding sequence is TGTGCCAGCAGTTACGACGAGGGGTACGAGCAGTACTTC.

This clonotype showed up just a few times. The V gene is TRBV4-1, the J gene TRBJ1-4, with 7 bases lining up with TRBD1. Trimming cost V 5 bases and J 4 bases; bases outside gene matches: 10. Germline lookup yields CDR1 MGHRA and CDR2 YSYEKL. The CDR3 covers 16 residues. The CDR3 DNA reads TGCGCCAGCAGCTTCTCCGGGACAGCTGGTAATGAAAAACTGTTTTTT. Amino acids: CASSFSGTAGNEKLFF.

This clonotype was seen many times. The chain employs TRBV30 and TRBJ1-1; 12 bases agree with TRBD1. The germline gives CDR1 GTSNPN, CDR2 SVGIG (reference sequence). The J segment lost 5 bases and the V segment lost 6 bases, leaving 7 bases of the junction unmatched. The CDR3 totals 14 residues. For the CDR3, the DNA is TGTGCCTGCGACGGGGACAGGGGGCAAACTGAAGCTTTCTTT. Amino acid sequence: CACDGDRGQTEAFF.

This clonotype was seen more than once but under ten times. CDR3 sequence (DNA): TGTGCCAGCAGCCCTTTTCCACGGTCCTTCTTTATGGCAGACAGGAACGACACTGAAGCTTTCTTT. Amino acids: CASSPFPRSFFMADRNDTEAFF. The chain joins TRBV7-6 to TRBJ1-1; D may be TRBD1 (6 bases). The germline CDR1 and CDR2 sequences are SGHVS and FNYEAQ. V gave up 5 bases and J gave up 3 bases, with 37 bases separating them. CDR3 size: 22 residues.

This clonotype was picked up many times. The rearrangement uses TRBV5-1 and TRBJ2-7; no clear D gene. V lost 0 bases, J lost 1 base, and 8 bases lay in between. CDR1 is SGHRS, CDR2 YFSETQ, per germline. The CDR3 totals 14 residues. CDR3 amino acids: CASSLVQESYEQYF. The CDR3 bases are TGCGCCAGCAGCTTGGTGCAGGAATCCTACGAGCAGTACTTC.

This clonotype has ten or more counts. The CDR3: CASSQETRPDTQYF. CDR3 DNA: TGCGCCAGCAGCCAAGAGACTAGACCGGATACGCAGTATTTT. The gene calls are TRBV4-1 and TRBJ2-3; the D gene is possibly TRBD2 (6 bases). The CDR3 spans 14 residues. Per germline, CDR1 MGHRA and CDR2 YSYEKL. V dropped 0 bases and J dropped 6 bases, with 10 bases sitting between them.

This clonotype was seen ten or more times. V usage is TRBV4-3 and J usage is TRBJ2-7; D not resolved. Germline lookup yields CDR1 LGHNA and CDR2 YSLEER. The CDR3 covers 14 residues. V lost 0 bases and J lost 7, with 13 bases in between. CDR3 loop: CASSQDLTMDEQYF. Here the CDR3 DNA reads TGCGCCAGCAGCCAAGACCTGACAATGGATGAGCAGTACTTC.

A note on this clonotype: Since a much larger clone is just one base distant, this may be a read error. Given the absence of the conserved phenylalanine or tryptophan at the CDR3 end, a read error is likely. V gene TRBV20-1 combines with J gene TRBJ1-1; the D is unclear. V gave up 0 bases and J gave up 8 bases, with 13 bases separating them. The germline CDR1 and CDR2 sequences are DFQATT and SNEGSKA (reference sequence). CDR3 length equals 13 residues. This CDR3 reads CSARDTTRPEAFL. CDR3 nucleotide sequence: TGCAGTGCTAGAGATACGACGCGGCCCGAAGCTTTCCTT.

The chain is built from TRBV30 and TRBJ2-7; 8 nucleotides agree with TRBD1. The CDR3 has 15 residues. Trimming removed 3 bases from V and 0 bases from J; junction bases left unmatched: 7. Germline V gives CDR1 GTSNPN, CDR2 SVGIG (reference sequence). The chain's CDR3 is CAWRAGQGLSYEQYF. The CDR3 nucleotides read TGTGCCTGGAGGGCAGGACAGGGCCTCTCCTACGAGCAGTACTTC.

This chain links TRBV5-6 with TRBJ2-3; 7 positions agree with TRBD1. Looked up from germline, CDR1 is SGHDT and CDR2 is YYEEEE. V was pared by 0 bases and J by 0 bases, with 13 bases of the junction left unmatched. There are 19 residues in the CDR3. The CDR3 spells CASSLDLGTANSSTDTQYF. The CDR3 bases are TGTGCCAGCAGCTTGGATCTTGGGACAGCTAATTCTAGCACAGATACGCAGTATTTT. The variable domain in full, completed from reference TRBV5-6 and TRBJ2-3, reads DAGVTQSPTHLIKTRGQQVTLRCSPKSGHDTVSWYQQALGQGPQFIFQYYEEEERQRGNFPDRFSGHQFPNYSSELNVNALLLGDSALYLCASSLDLGTANSSTDTQYFGPGTRLTVL.

This clonotype was seen more than once but under ten times. The DNA of the CDR3 is TGTGCCACCAGTGATTTGAGCGGGGACCAAAATGATTACAATGAGCAGTTCTTC. Protein: CATSDLSGDQNDYNEQFF. The chain carries TRBV24-1 and TRBJ2-1; 7 bases are shared with TRBD2. The CDR3 is 18 residues long. Trimming removed 0 bases from V and 4 bases from J; junction bases left unmatched: 11. Germline loops: CDR1 KGHDR, CDR2 SFDVKD.

This clonotype came up many times. The genes are TRBV5-1 and TRBJ2-3; TRBD2 aligns across 9 bases. Losses at the gene ends were 0 bases for V and 4 bases for J; bases not matched to a gene: 6. The CDR3 runs 16 residues. Germline V gene lookup returns CDR1 SGHRS and CDR2 YFSETQ. CDR3 DNA: TGCGCCAGCAGCTTGGCTAGCGGGATGTTCGCAGATACGCAGTATTTT. Its translation is CASSLASGMFADTQYF.

This clonotype occurred a few times. V usage is TRBV4-3 and J usage is TRBJ2-2, with a possible D match to TRBD1 (6 bases). CDR1 is LGHNA, CDR2 YSLEER, per germline. The CDR3 is 18 residues long. V was pared by 2 bases and J by 5 bases, with 21 bases between. CDR3 sequence: CASSQTPGDTWGTGELFF. The CDR3 region has the DNA TGCGCCAGCAGCCAAACCCCAGGGGACACCTGGGGGACCGGGGAGCTGTTTTTT.

The genes are TRBV20-1 and TRBJ2-7; tentatively, D is TRBD1 or TRBD2 (5 bases each). This CDR3 comprises 13 residues. From germline, CDR1 is DFQATT and CDR2 SNEGSKA (reference sequence). V was clipped by 3 bases and J by 4 bases, with 13 bases between them. The CDR3 reads CSASPPGAYEQYF. DNA for the CDR3: TGCAGTGCTAGTCCCCCCGGGGCATACGAGCAGTACTTC.

The table lists this clonotype with a few counts. This chain connects TRBV5-6 to TRBJ2-2; 7 positions match TRBD1. The V and J ends lost 0 bases and 4 bases, in that order; junction bases with no gene match: 6. The CDR3 length is 16 residues. Germline V gene lookup returns CDR1 SGHDT and CDR2 YYEEEE. CDR3: CASSLGQGVFTGELFF. The CDR3 nucleotides read TGTGCCAGCAGCTTGGGCCAGGGGGTATTCACCGGGGAGCTGTTTTTT.

This clonotype appeared many times. The genes are TRBV4-3 and TRBJ2-3, with D tentatively TRBD2 (5 bases). V lost 0 bases, J lost 9 bases, and 16 bases lay in between. CDR1 and CDR2 from the germline V gene are LGHNA and YSLEER. This CDR3 is 15 amino acids long. The CDR3 reads CASSQELGTADTQYF. The CDR3 DNA reads TGCGCCAGCAGCCAAGAATTAGGTACAGCGGACACGCAGTATTTT.

This clonotype was detected many times. V and J are TRBV5-1 and TRBJ2-5, with D perhaps given as TRBD1 or TRBD2 (5 bases each). V gave up 6 bases and J gave up 1 base, with 13 bases separating them. The CDR3 contains 14 residues. Germline-derived CDR1 and CDR2 are SGHRS and YFSETQ. The CDR3 sequence is CASKQAGAQETQYF. CDR3 bases: TGCGCCAGCAAACAGGCCGGGGCCCAAGAGACCCAGTACTTC. Combining the CDR3 with reference TRBV5-1 and TRBJ2-5 gives the whole variable domain KAGVTQTPRYLIKTRGQQVTLSCSPISGHRSVSWYQQTPGQGLQFLFEYFSETQRNKGNFPGRFSGRQFSNSRSEMNVSTLELGDSALYLCASKQAGAQETQYFGPGTRLLVL.

The CDR3 bases are TGCGCCAGCGTTTTAGGCCGCTCCGGGGAGCTGTTTTTT. Translation: CASVLGRSGELFF. The V gene is TRBV5-1, the J gene TRBJ2-2; no clear D. The CDR3 totals 13 residues. CDR1 is SGHRS and CDR2 is YFSETQ in the germline V gene. V was clipped by 7 bases and J by 6 bases, with 13 bases between them.

The chain joins TRBV7-9 to TRBJ2-2, with D perhaps being TRBD1 or TRBD2 (5 bases each). Germline CDR1 reads SEHNR; CDR2 reads FQNEAQ (reference sequence). V lost 4 bases and J 1 base, leaving 10 bases between the germline ends. The CDR3 spans 15 residues. In DNA, the CDR3 is TGTGCCAGCAGCTCGGGACGCCTGAACACCGGGGAGCTGTTTTTT. Translating gives CASSSGRLNTGELFF.

This chain joins TRBV4-1 and TRBJ2-3; 7 bases are a match to TRBD1. Germline CDR1 and CDR2: MGHRA and YSYEKL. The CDR3 has 17 amino acids. The J segment lost 3 bases and the V segment lost 2 bases, leaving 11 bases of the junction unmatched. As DNA, the CDR3 is TGCGCCAGCAGCCAACAAGAAGACAGGGCCAAGACAGATACGCAGTATTTT. It encodes CASSQQEDRAKTDTQYF.

The CDR3 loop reads CASSQVSGYGYTF. In DNA, the CDR3 is TGTGCCAGCAGCCAAGTCTCCGGGTACGGCTACACCTTC. The rearrangement uses TRBV14 and TRBJ1-2, with unresolved D. The CDR3 extends over 13 amino acids. Trimming pared 1 base from V and 8 bases from J, leaving 11 bases between. CDR1 and CDR2 (germline): SGHDN, FVKESK.

There are many counts of this clonotype. The chain combines TRBV7-9 with TRBJ2-7; 7 bases map to TRBD1. The germline V gene has CDR1 SEHNR and CDR2 FQNEAQ (reference sequence). The J segment lost 5 bases and the V segment lost 5 bases, leaving 15 bases of the junction unmatched. There are 16 residues in the CDR3. CDR3 nucleotides: TGTGCCAGCAGCGCTCCCGCGCCAGGGGGAATCCACGAGCAGTACTTC. Translating gives CASSAPAPGGIHEQYF.

This clonotype has just a few counts. The chain links TRBV19 to TRBJ2-1, with D unclear. The CDR3 loop spans 15 amino acids. Germline V gene sequence: CDR1 LNHDA, CDR2 SQIVND (reference sequence). Trimming took 1 base from V and 3 from J, leaving 10 bases between them. CDR3 in amino acids: CASSIGSSVYNEQFF. The CDR3 bases are TGTGCCAGTAGTATAGGTAGCTCAGTCTACAATGAGCAGTTCTTC.

In the case of this clonotype: The junction departs from the called germline gene at one end, perhaps through a read error. V and J are TRBV20-1 and TRBJ2-3, with TRBD2 identical over 12 bases. Germline V gene data show CDR1 as DFQATT and CDR2 as SNEGSKA (reference sequence). This CDR3 comprises 15 residues. The CDR3 sequence: CGARRLAGEVDTQYF. The CDR3 DNA follows: TGCGGTGCTAGGAGACTAGCGGGAGAGGTAGATACGCAGTATTTT.

V gene TRBV2 combines with J gene TRBJ2-1, with TRBD2 identical over 9 bases. The CDR3 is 15 residues long. Germline trimming cut 2 bases from V and 6 bases from J; bases unmatched to any gene: 5. Germline V lookup: CDR1 SNHLY, CDR2 FYNNEI. CDR3 residues: CASSESSGGLNEQFF. CDR3 nucleotides: TGTGCCAGCAGTGAAAGTAGCGGGGGCCTCAATGAGCAGTTCTTC.

This clonotype was detected only a few times. This chain joins TRBV27 and TRBJ2-6; D might be TRBD1 (6 bases). The CDR3 has 16 amino acids. Trimming removed 7 bases at V and 0 bases at J, with 13 bases between. Germline V CDR1 and CDR2: MNHEY, SMNVEV (reference sequence). CDR3 sequence reads: CASTLGAPSGANVLTF. CDR3 coding DNA: TGTGCCAGCACCTTGGGGGCGCCCTCTGGGGCCAACGTCCTGACTTTC.

Of note for this clonotype: A much larger clonotype is one base distant, so this may be a read error. J is TRBJ1-2 and V is TRBV20-1, with D maybe TRBD1 (6 bases). CDR3 size: 15 residues. Trimming removed 1 base at V and 8 bases at J, with 20 bases between. Germline V gene data show CDR1 as DFQATT and CDR2 as SNEGSKA (reference sequence). The CDR3 nucleotides read TGCAGTGCTAGAGTACCAGGGGCCCTTTGTAACGGCTACACCTTC. It is translated as CSARVPGALCNGYTF.